Following are 24 T cell receptor beta chains from one sample sequenced in a study of shared clonotypes between healthy human individuals. Sequencing used immunoSEQ multiplex PCR; TCRdb keeps in-frame clones, though not all of them. The sample gives under 1 million clones, around 92% of which show up once; about 24% is in the top ten. Selected positively for CCR7 and CD45RO-negative, naive CD8 cells excluded terminally differentiated effector memory CD45RA+ cells. Sequencing was done on a sample of naive CD8+ T cells sorted from blood. The receptors derive from a man aged 30 to 45 in good health.

V is TRBV6-1 and J is TRBJ1-5; the D is unclear. V was clipped by 3 bases and J by 7 bases, with 7 bases between them. Germline CDR1 and CDR2: MNHNS and SASEGT. The CDR3 has 12 residues. The DNA of the CDR3 is TGTGCCAGCAGTGAGTTTTCCCAGCCCCAGCATTTT. It specifies CASSEFSQPQHF.

The chain has TRBV4-1 and TRBJ1-1; D perhaps matches TRBD1 (5 bases). CDR3 size: 13 residues. The V end was cut by 2 bases, the J end by 6 bases, with 10 bases between. Germline loops: CDR1 MGHRA, CDR2 YSYEKL. CDR3 in DNA: TGCGCCAGCAGCCAAACCCGGGACTCTGAAGCTTTCTTT. It is translated as CASSQTRDSEAFF.

The CDR3 region is CASSPRVGGAVTEAFF. The CDR3 nucleotides read TGTGCCAGCAGCCCGAGAGTCGGGGGCGCGGTCACTGAAGCTTTCTTT. The chain recombines TRBV9 with TRBJ1-1, with a tentative D call TRBD1 (6 bases). This CDR3 is built from 16 residues. Trimming removed 4 bases at V and 4 bases at J, with 20 bases between. Germline CDR1 and CDR2: SGDLS and YYNGEE.

Comments on this clone: Other nucleotide sequences in the sample specify the same CDR3. This sequence joins TRBV2 and TRBJ2-7, with D maybe TRBD2 (6 bases). CDR1 is SNHLY and CDR2 is FYNNEI in the germline V gene. The CDR3 contains 12 residues. The V and J ends lost 6 bases and 2 bases respectively, with 8 bases between them. CDR3 sequence: CASRGGPYEQYF. The CDR3 nucleotides are TGTGCCAGCAGGGGGGGTCCCTACGAGCAGTACTTC.

The genes are TRBV14 and TRBJ2-3; 13 bases align to TRBD2. J gave up 6 bases and V 4 bases, and 10 bases lay outside the gene matches. The CDR3 is 17 residues long. Germline V gene lookup returns CDR1 SGHDN and CDR2 FVKESK. DNA for the CDR3: TGTGCCAGCAGCCGAGGACTAGCGGGAGTTAGGGGCGATACGCAGTATTTT. Its protein product is CASSRGLAGVRGDTQYF.

The CDR3 DNA follows: TGTGCTAGTGGTTTCTTTGACAGGGCTCCTTCCTACGAGCAGTACTTC. As protein: CASGFFDRAPSYEQYF. The chain combines TRBV12-5 with TRBJ2-7, with 7 bases aligning to TRBD1. CDR3 length equals 16 residues. J was trimmed by 1 base and V by 3 bases; bases with no gene match: 9. Germline CDR1 and CDR2: LGHNT and FRNRAP.

The chain couples TRBV19 to TRBJ2-1; D is unclear. V dropped 5 bases and J dropped 3 bases, with 8 bases sitting between them. There are 13 residues in the CDR3. Germline V gene data show CDR1 as LNHDA and CDR2 as SQIVND (reference sequence). CDR3 region: CASSDGSYNEQFF. The DNA for the CDR3 is TGTGCCAGTAGTGACGGAAGCTACAATGAGCAGTTCTTC.

Comment on this clone: The same CDR3 is also encoded by other DNA sequences in this sample. The chain couples TRBV4-3 to TRBJ2-7; 8 bases agree with TRBD1. Germline V gene sequence: CDR1 LGHNA, CDR2 YSLEER. The CDR3 contains 14 residues. V lost 4 bases and J lost 3; bases outside the gene matches: 5. CDR3 in DNA: TGCGCCAGCAGCCCCGGGACAGGAAGCTACGAGCAGTACTTC. Encoded protein: CASSPGTGSYEQYF.

The V and J genes are TRBV4-1 and TRBJ2-7; TRBD1 matches at 8 bases. Germline CDR1 is MGHRA and CDR2 is YSYEKL. CDR3 length equals 17 residues. With V trimmed by 4 bases and J by 4 bases, 15 bases remained unmatched. In DNA form, the CDR3 reads TGCGCCAGCAGCCTCTTCCCGATCGGGACAGGTTTGTACGAGCAGTACTTC. This gives the protein CASSLFPIGTGLYEQYF.

Of note for this clone: The identical CDR3 is also encoded by other nucleotide sequences in the sample. This chain connects TRBV28 to TRBJ2-7; D is ambiguous. CDR1 and CDR2 from the germline V gene are MDHEN and SYDVKM. The V end lost 4 bases, the J end lost 3 bases, and 7 bases lay between the germline ends. CDR3 length: 12 amino acids. The CDR3 sequence: CASSSGDYEQYF. CDR3 DNA: TGTGCCAGCAGTTCAGGAGACTACGAGCAGTACTTC.

The chain uses TRBV13 and TRBJ2-7; D perhaps matches TRBD1 (5 bases). Trimming shortened V by 4 bases and J by 6 bases, and 10 bases separated the two germline ends. The CDR3 is made up of 12 amino acids. The germline gives CDR1 PRHDT, CDR2 FYEKMQ (reference sequence). The CDR3 reads CASSSQGSEQYF. The CDR3 DNA is TGTGCCAGCAGCTCCCAGGGTTCCGAGCAGTACTTC.

This chain links TRBV7-9 with TRBJ2-7; D possibly matches TRBD1 or TRBD2 (5 bases each). CDR3 size: 14 residues. Trimming stripped 10 bases from V and 1 base from J, with 17 bases between. Germline CDR1 reads SEHNR; CDR2 reads FQNEAQ (reference sequence). The CDR3: CATSPGTLSYEQYF. In DNA form, the CDR3 reads TGTGCCACTTCCCCGGGGACGCTATCCTACGAGCAGTACTTC.

This clone occurred once. This sequence joins TRBV25-1 and TRBJ2-5; D may be TRBD2 (5 bases). The V gene's germline CDR1 is MGHDK and CDR2 SYGVNS. The CDR3 loop spans 16 amino acids. With 1 base removed from V and 4 bases from J, the gap between germline ends came to 16 bases. CDR3 in DNA: TGTGCCAGCAGTGAATTATTCCGGTCGGGGTTAGAGACCCAGTACTTC. It translates to CASSELFRSGLETQYF.

Only one count was recorded for this clone. V usage is TRBV28 and J usage is TRBJ2-1; TRBD1 matches at 9 bases. In germline, CDR1 is MDHEN, CDR2 SYDVKM. CDR3 length: 15 amino acids. Germline trimming cut 3 bases from V and 7 bases from J; bases unmatched to any gene: 7. The CDR3 sequence: CASSFEQGAINEQFF. CDR3 bases: TGTGCCAGCAGTTTTGAACAGGGGGCGATAAATGAGCAGTTCTTC.

This clone was detected once. The chain couples TRBV19 to TRBJ2-1, with 8 bases identical to TRBD2. Trimming removed 4 bases from V and 4 bases from J; junction bases left unmatched: 6. The CDR3 runs to 15 residues. The V gene's germline CDR1 is LNHDA and CDR2 SQIVND (reference sequence). The CDR3 DNA follows: TGTGCCAGTAGTACACTAGCGGTTCCTTACAATGAGCAGTTCTTC. Its translation: CASSTLAVPYNEQFF.

The chain employs TRBV27 and TRBJ2-1; D is uncertain. The CDR3 contains 16 residues. V shed 3 bases and J shed 2 bases, with 14 bases lying between them. Per germline, CDR1 MNHEY and CDR2 SMNVEV (reference sequence). CDR3 region: CASSFLGGKTYNEQFF. CDR3 in DNA: TGTGCCAGCAGTTTCCTTGGCGGAAAGACCTACAATGAGCAGTTCTTC.

The rearrangement links TRBV10-1 to TRBJ2-1; 7 bases align to TRBD1. V was pared by 2 bases and J by 6 bases, with 7 bases of the junction left unmatched. This CDR3 contains 15 residues. Germline V CDR1 and CDR2: WNHNN, SYGVQD (reference sequence). CDR3 sequence (DNA): TGCGCCAGCAGTGAGGAAGGGGGCCGCTTCAATGAGCAGTTCTTC. Amino acid sequence: CASSEEGGRFNEQFF.

This rearrangement joins TRBV29-1 to TRBJ2-7; D is perhaps TRBD1 (5 bases). The V end lost 0 bases, the J end lost 5 bases, and 8 bases lay between the germline ends. CDR1 and CDR2 from the germline V gene are SQVTM and ANQGSEA. The CDR3 runs to 12 residues. This chain's CDR3 is CSVEEDNDEQYF. In nucleotides, the CDR3 is TGCAGCGTTGAAGAGGACAATGACGAGCAGTACTTC.

V gene TRBV6-1 combines with J gene TRBJ1-2; a weak D match, TRBD1 (5 bases). CDR1 is MNHNS and CDR2 is SASEGT in the germline V gene. CDR3 length: 13 residues. V lost 1 base and J 6 bases, leaving 9 bases between the germline ends. Here the CDR3 reads CASSEGTRDGYTF. The CDR3 DNA is TGTGCCAGCAGTGAAGGGACACGGGATGGCTACACCTTC.

To note about this clone: Within the sample, other DNA sequences also encode this same CDR3. The V and J genes are TRBV29-1 and TRBJ1-1; no clear D gene. The CDR3 has 11 residues. V lost 1 base and J 0 bases, leaving 0 bases between the germline ends. CDR1 and CDR2 (germline): SQVTM, ANQGSEA. The CDR3 bases are TGCAGCGTTGAAGTGAACACTGAAGCTTTCTTT. Its protein is CSVEVNTEAFF.

V is TRBV14 and J is TRBJ2-2; D is tentatively TRBD1 or TRBD2 (5 bases each). V lost 0 bases and J lost 4, with 9 bases in between. CDR1 is SGHDN and CDR2 is FVKESK in the germline V gene. There are 15 residues in the CDR3. CDR3 in amino acids: CASSQDGAGTGELFF. CDR3 coding DNA: TGTGCCAGCAGCCAAGATGGGGCGGGCACCGGGGAGCTGTTTTTT.

The gene calls are TRBV9 and TRBJ2-1, with D maybe TRBD1 (5 bases). The germline gives CDR1 SGDLS, CDR2 YYNGEE. V was cut by 3 bases and J by 3 bases, with 10 bases left in between. This CDR3 has 14 amino acids. The CDR3: CASSAQTDYNEQFF. In nucleotides, the CDR3 is TGTGCCAGCAGCGCACAGACAGACTACAATGAGCAGTTCTTC.

Regarding this clone: Different DNA sequences within this sample yield the same CDR3. The chain joins TRBV27 to TRBJ2-3; no firm D call. This CDR3 is 12 amino acids long. Germline lookup yields CDR1 MNHEY and CDR2 SMNVEV (reference sequence). Trimming shortened V by 3 bases and J by 4 bases, and 5 bases separated the two germline ends. The CDR3 loop is CASSLYPDTQYF. CDR3 bases: TGTGCCAGCAGTTTGTACCCAGATACGCAGTATTTT.

The chain couples TRBV7-2 to TRBJ1-3, with D tentatively TRBD1 (6 bases). The CDR3 runs to 16 residues. The germline V and J ends were trimmed by 8 bases and 0 bases, with 17 bases remaining between them. The germline CDR1 and CDR2 sequences are SGHTA and FQGNSA. The CDR3 spells CASGRVLGGSGNTIYF. CDR3 in DNA: TGTGCCAGCGGGAGGGTGCTAGGGGGCTCTGGAAACACCATATATTTT.